The 22 T cell receptor beta chains below were found in one sample sequenced in a study of T-cell reconstitution after alpha-beta-depleted transplantation in children. Researchers prepared the TCRbeta library using unique molecular identifiers, the study reports. TCRdb recomputed calls from the PCR reads with MiXCR, one row per CDR3 protein. The top ten hold approximately 2% of the sample, which has hundreds of thousands of distinct CDR3 sequences, more than 9% seen once. The sequences come from PBMCs, collected before TCRalphabeta/CD19-depleted stem cell transplant. These receptors originate from a child aged 2-9 years with inherited bone marrow failure, due to receive a stem cell transplant.

This clonotype was counted many times. The chain uses TRBV4-3 and TRBJ2-5; D could derive from TRBD1 or TRBD2 (5 bases each). With 4 bases removed from V and 1 base from J, the gap between germline ends came to 16 bases. The CDR3 runs 16 residues. CDR1 is LGHNA and CDR2 is YSLEER in the germline V gene. In DNA form, the CDR3 reads TGCGCCAGCAGCCGGTTAACGGGGCAGAGCCAAGAGACCCAGTACTTC. Amino acid sequence: CASSRLTGQSQETQYF.

This clonotype was detected ten times or more. The chain links TRBV29-1 to TRBJ1-2; 9 positions agree with TRBD1. Germline CDR1 SQVTM, CDR2 ANQGSEA. This CDR3 region has 14 residues. V lost 6 bases, J lost 7 bases, and 12 bases stayed unmatched. The CDR3 DNA sequence: TGCAGCGTCCAGGCCCCACAGGGGGCGATTGGCTACACCTTC. This gives the protein CSVQAPQGAIGYTF.

The J gene is TRBJ2-2, the V gene TRBV5-1; D not certain. Germline CDR1 SGHRS, CDR2 YFSETQ. Trimming stripped 4 bases from V and 4 bases from J, with 11 bases between. The CDR3 loop spans 14 amino acids. CDR3 DNA: TGCGCCAGCAGCGAGTTACTACCCACCGGGGAGCTGTTTTTT. This encodes CASSELLPTGELFF.

This clonotype was counted many times. The chain recombines TRBV29-1 with TRBJ1-2; 10 bases line up with TRBD1. CDR3 length equals 15 residues. J lost 4 bases, V lost 1 base, and 6 bases had no gene match. Per germline, CDR1 SQVTM and CDR2 ANQGSEA. The CDR3 sequence is CSVEGRDRGSYGYTF. The DNA for the CDR3 is TGCAGCGTTGAAGGTCGGGACAGGGGATCCTATGGCTACACCTTC.

This clonotype was recorded a few times. This rearrangement joins TRBV20-1 to TRBJ1-2, with no clear D. The length of the CDR3 is 15 residues. Germline V lookup: CDR1 DFQATT, CDR2 SNEGSKA (reference sequence). Trimming pared 3 bases from V and 3 bases from J, leaving 17 bases between. The CDR3 loop reads CSARDVRALYYGYTF. As DNA, the CDR3 is TGCAGTGCTAGGGACGTCAGAGCGCTATACTATGGCTACACCTTC.

Many counts were recorded for this clonotype. The chain is built from TRBV29-1 and TRBJ2-1, with 14 positions matching TRBD2. V gave up 1 base and J gave up 0 bases; unmatched junction bases: 11. Germline lookup yields CDR1 SQVTM and CDR2 ANQGSEA. The CDR3 extends over 20 amino acids. The CDR3 here is CSVEGRRTSGRRSSYNEQFF. The CDR3 DNA follows: TGCAGCGTTGAAGGGAGGAGGACTAGCGGGAGGCGAAGCTCCTACAATGAGCAGTTCTTC.

This clonotype has ten or more counts. The chain carries TRBV2 and TRBJ2-1; TRBD1 matches 8 bases. V trimming: 6 bases; J trimming: 3 bases; junction bases outside the gene matches: 7. The CDR3 runs 15 residues. Germline CDR1 is SNHLY and CDR2 is FYNNEI. The CDR3 DNA reads as TGTGCCAGCAGAGAGGACAGGGAAGGCTACAATGAGCAGTTCTTC. Protein product: CASREDREGYNEQFF.

This clonotype has a count of ten or more. V and J are TRBV6-2 or TRBV6-3 and TRBJ2-2; D gene unclear. V lost 7 bases and J 1 base, leaving 7 bases between the germline ends. Germline V gene sequence: CDR1 MNHEY, CDR2 SVGEGT. The length of the CDR3 is 13 residues. CDR3: CASNTENTGELFF. The CDR3 DNA sequence: TGTGCCAGCAACACGGAGAACACCGGGGAGCTGTTTTTT.

Many counts were recorded for this clonotype. The chain recombines TRBV28 with TRBJ1-5; D uncertain. CDR1 and CDR2 (germline): MDHEN, SYDVKM. The length of the CDR3 is 14 residues. Trimming removed 3 bases at V and 0 bases at J, with 6 bases between. The CDR3 coding sequence is TGTGCCAGCAGTTTTATCGCTAGCAATCAGCCCCAGCATTTT. This gives the protein CASSFIASNQPQHF.

This clonotype occurred many times. The chain links TRBV7-2 to TRBJ2-1; 7 positions match TRBD2. Per the germline V gene, CDR1 is SGHTA and CDR2 is FQGNSA. Trimming removed 5 bases from V and 5 bases from J; junction bases left unmatched: 9. This CDR3 is 15 amino acids long. CDR3 DNA sequence: TGTGCCAGCAGCCTACCGGGACTACCCCACAATGAGCAGTTCTTC. The encoded protein is CASSLPGLPHNEQFF.

Details on this clonotype: A read error is possible here, since a much larger clone lies one base away. V gene TRBV27 combines with J gene TRBJ2-1, with a possible D match to TRBD1 (5 bases). Germline V CDR1 and CDR2: MNHEY, SMNVEV (reference sequence). V was cut by 1 base and J by 8 bases, with 15 bases left in between. The CDR3 runs 15 residues. In DNA, the CDR3 is TGTGCCAGCAGTTTATACCAGGGTCTGGCACATGAGCAGTTCTTC. This translates into CASSLYQGLAHEQFF.

This clonotype was counted at least ten times. The chain combines TRBV29-1 with TRBJ2-7, with a weak D call TRBD2 (5 bases). The CDR3 is made up of 16 amino acids. V lost 5 bases to trimming and J lost 4 bases, with 24 bases between them. Germline-derived CDR1 and CDR2 are SQVTM and ANQGSEA. The CDR3 coding sequence is TGCAGCGTTAGGAGGCGTCCTTGCGGAGAAAGGTACGAGCAGTACTTC. Translation: CSVRRRPCGERYEQYF.

This clonotype was found many times. The CDR3: CASSDLLAVAYEQYF. CDR3 sequence (DNA): TGTGCCAGCAGCGACTTGCTAGCGGTAGCCTACGAGCAGTACTTC. The genes are TRBV2 and TRBJ2-7, with TRBD2 matching over 7 bases. This CDR3 comprises 15 residues. CDR1 and CDR2 (germline): SNHLY, FYNNEI. V was pared by 6 bases and J by 2 bases, with 10 bases of the junction left unmatched.

This clonotype has ten or more counts. The V gene is TRBV27, the J gene TRBJ2-3; TRBD2 agrees at 10 bases. V lost 3 bases to trimming and J lost 4 bases; unmatched junction nucleotides: 4. This CDR3 has 15 residues. In germline, CDR1 is MNHEY, CDR2 SMNVEV (reference sequence). Written as DNA, the CDR3 is TGTGCCAGCAGTTTTAGCGGGAGGATTCCAGATACGCAGTATTTT. This sequence encodes CASSFSGRIPDTQYF.

This clonotype occurred a few times. The chain couples TRBV28 to TRBJ1-2; 9 bases align to TRBD1. V gave up 4 bases and J gave up 4 bases; unmatched junction bases: 13. The CDR3 runs to 17 residues. Germline V gene sequence: CDR1 MDHEN, CDR2 SYDVKM. CDR3 amino acids: CASSSSIDRGTLYGYTF. Written as DNA, the CDR3 is TGTGCCAGCAGTTCCTCTATCGACAGGGGGACTCTCTATGGCTACACCTTC.

In its sample, this clonotype was seen a few times. The chain combines TRBV18 with TRBJ2-7; D gene ambiguous. The CDR3 spans 17 residues. V dropped 3 bases and J dropped 0 bases, with 18 bases sitting between them. Germline V gives CDR1 KGHSH, CDR2 LQKENI. CDR3 loop: CASSPPRAGGPSYEQYF. CDR3 DNA sequence: TGTGCCAGCTCACCGCCTCGTGCCGGCGGCCCCTCCTACGAGCAGTACTTC.

Many counts were recorded for this clonotype. The chain has TRBV28 and TRBJ2-3, with D tentatively TRBD2 (5 bases). This CDR3 contains 16 residues. V was cut by 5 bases and J by 10 bases, with 25 bases left in between. Germline V gene lookup returns CDR1 MDHEN and CDR2 SYDVKM. CDR3 sequence reads: CASSPLLSASAGAQYF. CDR3 DNA: TGTGCCAGCAGTCCGCTACTTAGCGCTTCAGCCGGAGCGCAGTATTTT.

This chain joins TRBV4-1 and TRBJ2-5; the D gene is possibly TRBD2 (6 bases). With 5 bases removed from V and 1 base from J, the gap between germline ends came to 11 bases. This CDR3 has 14 amino acids. Germline V gene lookup returns CDR1 MGHRA and CDR2 YSYEKL. DNA of the CDR3: TGCGCCAGCAGCAAGGCGGGAAGCCAAGAGACCCAGTACTTC. Residues: CASSKAGSQETQYF.

This clonotype was recorded many times. The genes are TRBV5-1 and TRBJ1-2, with 7 nucleotides matching TRBD1. V lost 7 bases and J lost 4; bases outside the gene matches: 10. There are 14 residues in the CDR3. Germline assignment: CDR1 SGHRS and CDR2 YFSETQ. The CDR3 region is CASRTPGTAYGYTF. Written as DNA, the CDR3 is TGCGCCAGCCGCACACCGGGGACAGCCTATGGCTACACCTTC.

In this sample, this clonotype turned up many times. The chain joins TRBV5-4 to TRBJ2-7, with 7 positions matching TRBD1. The CDR3 is 19 residues long. J gave up 3 bases and V 0 bases, and 18 bases lay outside the gene matches. Germline loops: CDR1 SGHNT, CDR2 YYREEE (reference sequence). The CDR3 nucleotides are TGTGCCAGCAGCTTGGAGGTAGGGGCTCGGGACAGCCATTTCTACGAGCAGTACTTC. The encoded protein is CASSLEVGARDSHFYEQYF.

This clonotype has a handful of counts. This chain connects TRBV6-2 or TRBV6-3 to TRBJ2-2; unclear D gene. The length of the CDR3 is 15 residues. V lost 4 bases and J lost 5, with 14 bases in between. Per germline, CDR1 MNHEY and CDR2 SVGEGT. The DNA of the CDR3 is TGTGCCAGCAGTTCCGGAGTCGATCGGACCGGGGAGCTGTTTTTT. Protein product: CASSSGVDRTGELFF.

At least ten counts were recorded for this clonotype. The gene calls are TRBV24-1 and TRBJ2-7; 8 bases line up with TRBD1. Looked up from germline, CDR1 is KGHDR and CDR2 is SFDVKD. The CDR3 consists of 17 residues. V lost 1 base, J lost 3 bases, and 10 bases stayed unmatched. CDR3 sequence: CATSDFRGRSHFYEQYF. CDR3 coding DNA: TGTGCCACCAGTGATTTCAGGGGGCGCAGCCATTTCTACGAGCAGTACTTC.